This T cell receptor beta chain came from a study of T cells in Graves' hyperthyroidism and ophthalmopathy. As regards this clonotype: Its specificity is unknown.

CDR1 is GTSNPN and CDR2 is SVGIG in the germline V gene (reference sequence). CDR3 length equals 15 residues. V was cut by 4 bases and J by 10 bases, with 20 bases left in between. Study results and limitations: Researchers found most expanded thyroid clonotypes above 0.001 in blood as well.

RNA transcripts yielded amplified TCR beta CDR3 regions. The HTBI set primed first-round TCR CDR3 RT-PCR. TCRdb recomputed calls from the multiplex PCR reads with MiXCR, one row per CDR3 protein. This table holds 300,000 or so distinct CDR3 sequences, roughly 18% found once. Sequenced sample: blood. The clonotype originates from a woman in her fifties or sixties with Graves' hyperthyroidism. J is TRBJ1-6 and V is TRBV30, with a tentative D call TRBD1 (6 bases). Here the CDR3 reads CAWKPLSGADSPLHF. In nucleotides, the CDR3 is TGTGCCTGGAAGCCCCTATCGGGGGCGGACTCACCCCTCCACTTT.